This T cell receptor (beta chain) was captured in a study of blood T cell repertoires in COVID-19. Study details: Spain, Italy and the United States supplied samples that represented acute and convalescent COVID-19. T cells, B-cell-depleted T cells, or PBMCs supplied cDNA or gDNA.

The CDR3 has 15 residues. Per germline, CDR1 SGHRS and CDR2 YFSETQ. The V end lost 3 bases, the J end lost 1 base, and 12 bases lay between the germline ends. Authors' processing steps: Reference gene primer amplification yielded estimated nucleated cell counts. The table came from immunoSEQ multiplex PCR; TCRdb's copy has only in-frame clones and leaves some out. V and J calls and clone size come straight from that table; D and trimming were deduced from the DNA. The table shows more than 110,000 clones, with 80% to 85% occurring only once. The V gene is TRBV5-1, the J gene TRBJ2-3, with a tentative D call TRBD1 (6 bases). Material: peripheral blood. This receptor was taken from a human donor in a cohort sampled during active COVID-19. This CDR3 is CASSSGQSGTDTQYF. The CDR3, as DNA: TGCGCCAGCAGCTCTGGACAGTCAGGCACAGATACGCAGTATTTT.